The source of this TCR beta chain is a study of blood T cell repertoires in COVID-19. Overall study: T cells, B-cell-depleted T cells, or PBMCs supplied cDNA or gDNA.

The CDR3 extends over 13 amino acids. V shed 4 bases and J shed 5 bases, with 11 bases lying between them. Here immunoSEQ multiplex PCR was the method, and the copy in TCRdb shows in-frame clones only, minus some. Of some 200,000 clones in the sample, around four fifths were seen once. This receptor was taken from an elderly woman with COVID-19, enrolled during active disease. This chain connects TRBV12-3 or TRBV12-4 to TRBJ1-1; D gene ambiguous. The sample comprised peripheral blood. The CDR3 DNA sequence: TGTGCCAGCAGTTACGCCTCGGGAACTGAAGCTTTCTTT. Its protein is CASSYASGTEAFF.